The entry below describes one T cell receptor beta chain. What it recognizes is unknown. Every TCR beta cDNA library bore unique molecular identifiers. Each CDR3 protein is one row after TCRdb ran MiXCR on the PCR reads. The data contain more than 500,000 distinct CDR3 sequences, less than 40% of them singletons. These data belong to a study of post-analysis software for immune sequencing data. Notes on the study in general: The study found significantly lower normalized Chao1 diversity in multiple sclerosis patients than in controls. There were five TRBV segments more frequent in patients than controls, and TRBV5-6, TRBV5-1 and TRBV20-1 were among them.

Germline V lookup: CDR1 SGHKS, CDR2 YYEKEE (reference sequence). V shed 3 bases, J shed 6 bases, and the junction held 3 bases outside the gene matches. CDR3 size: 15 residues. What was sequenced was blood. V usage is TRBV5-5 and J usage is TRBJ2-1; 13 positions agree with TRBD2. This TCR came from a girl between 2 and 17 years old with multiple sclerosis. The CDR3, as DNA: TGTGCCAGCAGCTCGCGGACTAGCGGGGGCAATGAGCAGTTCTTC. This encodes CASSSRTSGGNEQFF.